Shown below are 24 T cell receptor beta chains from a single sample sequenced in a study of blood T cell repertoires in COVID-19. The repertoire was sequenced with immunoSEQ multiplex PCR; TCRdb's copy has only in-frame clones and lacks some. The sample lists over 25,000 clones; over 75% were seen once. The sequencing sample was made of peripheral blood. The receptor source for this set is a woman in her 50s with active COVID-19.

This clone was picked up one time. This chain connects TRBV2 to TRBJ2-1; possibly TRBD2 for D (6 bases). Looked up from germline, CDR1 is SNHLY and CDR2 is FYNNEI. V was shortened by 2 bases and J by 5 bases, with 16 bases between the two germline ends. This CDR3 region has 16 residues. The CDR3 spells CASSEPMDYRNNEQFF. The CDR3 nucleotides are TGTGCCAGCAGTGAACCCATGGACTACCGGAACAATGAGCAGTTCTTC.

The chain joins TRBV11-1 to TRBJ2-7; 8 bases line up with TRBD2. This CDR3 region has 15 residues. Germline trimming cut 3 bases from V and 7 bases from J; bases unmatched to any gene: 11. The germline V gene encodes CDR1 SGHAT and CDR2 FQDESV (reference sequence). The CDR3 sequence is CASSLASGRPREQYF. The CDR3 bases are TGTGCCAGCAGCTTGGCGAGCGGGAGACCGAGGGAGCAGTACTTC.

The genes are TRBV30 and TRBJ2-7; tentative D call: TRBD1 (5 bases). The CDR3 is 12 amino acids. The V gene's germline CDR1 is GTSNPN and CDR2 SVGIG (reference sequence). V was pared by 6 bases and J by 2 bases, with 11 bases between. The DNA of the CDR3 is TGTGCCTGCAGGGTGGGAACCTACGAGCAGTACTTC. Residues: CACRVGTYEQYF.

The rearrangement uses TRBV5-1 and TRBJ2-3, with a weak D call TRBD2 (5 bases). CDR3 size: 15 residues. V shed 3 bases and J shed 5 bases, with 16 bases lying between them. Germline V CDR1 and CDR2: SGHRS, YFSETQ. CDR3 bases: TGCGCCAGCAGCTCGGCCGGACCGGGAATAGATACGCAGTATTTT. Protein: CASSSAGPGIDTQYF.

The chain is built from TRBV18 and TRBJ2-7, with D perhaps TRBD1 (6 bases). The CDR3 runs 13 residues. The V and J ends lost 4 bases and 3 bases respectively, with 10 bases between them. CDR1 is KGHSH and CDR2 is LQKENI in the germline V gene. The CDR3 DNA sequence: TGTGCCAGCTCACAGGGGGATGGCTACGAGCAGTACTTC. Amino acid sequence: CASSQGDGYEQYF.

The J gene is TRBJ2-7, the V gene TRBV3-1 (or the pseudogene TRBV3-2); 9 bases align to TRBD2. The V and J ends lost 3 bases and 2 bases, in that order; junction bases with no gene match: 2. Germline CDR1 is LGHDT and CDR2 is YNNKEL (reference sequence). This CDR3 has 14 residues. CDR3 region: CASSHLAGPYEQYF. CDR3 coding DNA: TGTGCCAGCAGCCATCTAGCGGGACCCTACGAGCAGTACTTC.

This clone has a single count. The chain joins TRBV2 to TRBJ1-3, with a weak D call TRBD1 (6 bases). The CDR3 length is 17 residues. In germline, CDR1 is SNHLY, CDR2 FYNNEI. Trimming took off 5 bases at V and 0 bases at J, with 17 bases between the two ends. CDR3 coding DNA: TGTGCCAGCAGTCCCCCTGCAGGGGCCTTCTCTGGAAACACCATATATTTT. Protein: CASSPPAGAFSGNTIYF.

This clone has a handful of counts. The genes are TRBV28 and TRBJ2-4; TRBD2 agrees at 7 bases. The germline gives CDR1 MDHEN, CDR2 SYDVKM. J gave up 8 bases and V 7 bases, and 14 bases lay outside the gene matches. The CDR3 extends over 15 amino acids. The CDR3 here is CASTLERGGRDIQYF. As DNA, the CDR3 is TGTGCCAGCACCCTCGAGCGTGGGGGGAGGGACATTCAGTACTTC.

The chain links TRBV5-1 to TRBJ2-7; 8 nucleotides align to TRBD1. The CDR3 extends over 14 amino acids. V lost 6 bases and J lost 5; bases outside the gene matches: 10. The germline CDR1 and CDR2 sequences are SGHRS and YFSETQ. CDR3 in DNA: TGCGCCAGCAACCGAGGGACAGGTAATCACGAGCAGTACTTC. Translation gives CASNRGTGNHEQYF.

The chain combines TRBV10-3 with TRBJ2-1; 11 bases match TRBD2. The germline V gene has CDR1 ENHRY and CDR2 SYGVKD. Trimming took 4 bases from V and 5 from J; bases not matched to a gene: 1. CDR3 size: 14 residues. CDR3 protein: CAISVLAGDNEQFF. Written as DNA, the CDR3 is TGTGCCATCAGTGTACTAGCGGGAGACAATGAGCAGTTCTTC.

This sequence joins TRBV11-2 and TRBJ1-6; D gene ambiguous. Trimming took 3 bases from V and 7 from J, leaving 10 bases between them. The germline CDR1 and CDR2 sequences are SGHAT and FQNNGV. CDR3 size: 14 residues. CDR3: CASSLPEGNSPLHF. For the CDR3, the DNA is TGTGCCAGCAGCTTGCCGGAGGGAAATTCACCCCTCCACTTT.

Concerning this clone itself: At one end the junction does not follow the germline gene, possibly because of a read error. The V call is TRBV7-3, the J call TRBJ2-3, with a tentative D call TRBD1 (5 bases). The CDR3 extends over 16 amino acids. Germline CDR1 is SGHTA and CDR2 is FQGTGA. CDR3 sequence (DNA): TGTGCCAGCAGCTACTCGTGGCCCAGTGGCACAGGTACGCAGTATTTT. This sequence encodes CASSYSWPSGTGTQYF.

This clone was picked up a small number of times. The chain employs TRBV10-3 and TRBJ2-3, with a weak D call TRBD1 (5 bases). V shed 6 bases and J shed 0 bases, with 10 bases lying between them. From germline, CDR1 is ENHRY and CDR2 SYGVKD. The CDR3 is 14 amino acids. CDR3 nucleotides: TGTGCCATCAGGACAGAGCCTAGCACAGATACGCAGTATTTT. Encoded protein: CAIRTEPSTDTQYF.

This chain connects TRBV2 to TRBJ2-1; 11 bases agree with TRBD2. CDR1 and CDR2 from the germline V gene are SNHLY and FYNNEI. This CDR3 is built from 17 residues. Trimming cost V 6 bases and J 1 base; bases outside gene matches: 8. CDR3 sequence: CASRELAGAASYNEQFF. The CDR3 DNA reads TGTGCCAGCAGGGAACTAGCGGGAGCCGCTTCCTACAATGAGCAGTTCTTC.

J is TRBJ1-4 and V is TRBV5-1, with TRBD1 matching 9 bases. Germline loops: CDR1 SGHRS, CDR2 YFSETQ. CDR3 length equals 16 residues. The V gene end was trimmed by 0 bases and the J gene end by 8 bases; junction bases not matched to a gene: 8. CDR3 DNA sequence: TGCGCCAGCAGCTTGGCGTCAAGACAGGGGGGAGAAAAACTGTTTTTT. This encodes CASSLASRQGGEKLFF.

V is TRBV21-1 and J is TRBJ2-2; TRBD2 is taken as the D call from the table, unchecked against the DNA. TRBV21-1 is noted as a pseudogene. The CDR3 is 16 residues long. CDR3 amino acids: CASSKGEGWNTGELFF. The CDR3 nucleotides are TGTGCCAGCAGCAAAGGGGAGGGTTGGAACACCGGGGAGCTGTTTTTT.

The V and J genes are TRBV28 and TRBJ2-1, with 10 positions matching TRBD1. This CDR3 contains 13 residues. Germline V CDR1 and CDR2: MDHEN, SYDVKM. Trimming removed 7 bases from V and 9 bases from J; junction bases left unmatched: 6. This CDR3 is CASNDRGRSEQFF. In DNA, the CDR3 is TGTGCCAGCAACGACAGGGGGCGCAGTGAGCAGTTCTTC.

The CDR3 DNA is TGTGCCAGCAGTTCAGGAGGGGCTGGAAACACCATATATTTT. Its translation: CASSSGGAGNTIYF. This chain uses TRBV6-5 with TRBJ1-3, with D possibly matching TRBD1 (5 bases). The germline CDR1 and CDR2 sequences are MNHEY and SVGAGI. V was shortened by 4 bases and J by 2 bases, with 9 bases between the two germline ends. The CDR3 spans 14 residues.

This clone came up a few times. J is TRBJ2-7 and V is TRBV5-1; TRBD1 aligns across 7 bases. Germline CDR1 and CDR2: SGHRS and YFSETQ. V lost 3 bases, J lost 3 bases, and 12 bases stayed unmatched. There are 16 residues in the CDR3. The CDR3 region is CASSSRGQVGFYEQYF. Here the CDR3 DNA reads TGCGCCAGCAGCTCTAGGGGGCAGGTGGGGTTCTACGAGCAGTACTTC.

This chain uses TRBV5-1 with TRBJ2-2; perhaps TRBD1 as D (5 bases). The V end was cut by 6 bases, the J end by 4 bases, with 28 bases between. The CDR3 loop spans 19 amino acids. Germline V gene lookup returns CDR1 SGHRS and CDR2 YFSETQ. The CDR3 region has the DNA TGCGCCAGCATCGAGTCGTTGCAGGGTACCAGCGTAGGCACCGGGGAGCTGTTTTTT. Its translation: CASIESLQGTSVGTGELFF.

As DNA, the CDR3 is TGTGCCAGCAGTTTAGGGCAGGGGGCGGGAGAGCAGTACTTC. Translation gives CASSLGQGAGEQYF. The chain has TRBV28 and TRBJ2-7, with TRBD1 matching over 8 bases. Trimming cost V 2 bases and J 7 bases; bases outside gene matches: 7. The CDR3 spans 14 residues. The germline gives CDR1 MDHEN, CDR2 SYDVKM. The full variable domain, rest sourced from reference TRBV28 and TRBJ2-7, is DVKVTQSSRYLVKRTGEKVFLECVQDMDHENMFWYRQDPGLGLRLIYFSYDVKMKEKGDIPEGYSVSREKKERFSLILESASTNQTSMYLCASSLGQGAGEQYFGPGTRLTVT.

The rearrangement uses TRBV4-2 and TRBJ2-1; the D gene is possibly TRBD2 (6 bases). The CDR3 runs to 15 residues. Germline CDR1 reads LGHNA; CDR2 reads YNFKEQ. V lost 3 bases to trimming and J lost 5 bases, with 14 bases between them. The CDR3 nucleotides read TGTGCCAGCAGCCACGCTAGCGATTTCAACAATGAGCAGTTCTTC. It translates to CASSHASDFNNEQFF.

On this clone itself: An end of the junction differs from the germline gene, which may be a read error. The chain recombines TRBV4-1 with TRBJ1-2; D not resolved. The CDR3 is made up of 15 amino acids. Looked up from germline, CDR1 is MGHRA and CDR2 is YSYEKL. The CDR3, as DNA: TGCGCCAGCAGCCAAGATGAGGGTTCAGCCTATAGCTACACCTTC. This encodes CASSQDEGSAYSYTF.

The chain employs TRBV9 and TRBJ2-2; D gene uncertain. The V gene lost 0 bases and the J gene lost 8 bases, with 8 bases spanning the gap. CDR3 size: 13 residues. Germline V gene lookup returns CDR1 SGDLS and CDR2 YYNGEE. The CDR3 here is CASSVATAGELFF. The DNA for the CDR3 is TGTGCCAGCAGCGTAGCTACTGCGGGGGAGCTGTTTTTT.